These T cell receptor beta chains were read from a single sample in a study of human thymus T cells. Sequencing was performed with immunoSEQ multiplex PCR; in TCRdb, only in-frame clones are kept and a portion is missing. The sample has tens of thousands of clones, 85% to 95% seen once. Sequenced sample: thymus tissue. The receptor set was obtained from a girl in the first two years of life with a congenital heart defect but otherwise immunologically healthy. The CDR3 runs from the conserved cysteine through the conserved F or W. The order of the fields is V gene, clone size, J gene, D gene, CDR3 protein, CDR3 DNA. A D gene is named only where the DNA matches it firmly. Only part of the rows carry a size: once, few, many, or a class if the clone is expanded.

v_gene: TRBV4-3
abundance: few
j_gene: TRBJ1-5
d_gene: -
CDR3aa: CASSQAVRPHRPYQPQHF
CDR3nt: TGCGCCAGCAGCCAAGCCGTCCGCCCACACAGGCCTTATCAGCCCCAGCATTTT

v_gene: TRBV15
abundance: -
j_gene: TRBJ2-3
d_gene: -
CDR3aa: CATSRVPAGHSTDTQYF
CDR3nt: TGTGCCACCAGCAGAGTCCCGGCGGGACACTCCACAGATACGCAGTATTTT

v_gene: TRBV7-2
abundance: -
j_gene: TRBJ2-3
d_gene: -
CDR3aa: CASSLGPPALPGDTQYF
CDR3nt: TGTGCCAGCAGCTTAGGCCCACCAGCGCTACCGGGGGATACGCAGTATTTT

v_gene: TRBV23-1
abundance: -
j_gene: TRBJ2-1
d_gene: -
CDR3aa: CASSHKGRGAGRHNEQFF
CDR3nt: TGCGCCAGCAGTCACAAAGGAAGGGGGGCAGGGCGGCACAATGAGCAGTTCTTC

v_gene: TRBV7-2
abundance: -
j_gene: TRBJ1-1
d_gene: -
CDR3aa: CASSHRQPRVFF
CDR3nt: TGTGCCAGCAGCCATAGACAGCCCAGGGTTTTCTTT

v_gene: TRBV6-6
abundance: -
j_gene: TRBJ2-1
d_gene: TRBD2
CDR3aa: CASRPLGGAAYNEQFF
CDR3nt: TGTGCCAGCAGGCCCCTGGGAGGGGCAGCCTACAATGAGCAGTTCTTC

v_gene: TRBV25-1
abundance: -
j_gene: TRBJ2-2
d_gene: -
CDR3aa: CASSEPGELFF
CDR3nt: TGTGCCAGCAGTGAACCCGGGGAGCTGTTTTTT

v_gene: TRBV29-1
abundance: -
j_gene: TRBJ2-1
d_gene: TRBD1
CDR3aa: CSAGGQEQFF
CDR3nt: TGCAGCGCTGGGGGACAGGAGCAGTTCTTC

v_gene: TRBV19
abundance: -
j_gene: TRBJ1-2
d_gene: -
CDR3aa: CASSPERGVFNYGYTF
CDR3nt: TGTGCCAGTAGCCCGGAGAGGGGTGTATTTAACTATGGCTACACCTTC

v_gene: TRBV28
abundance: -
j_gene: TRBJ2-2
d_gene: -
CDR3aa: CASNTATGELFF
CDR3nt: TGTGCCAGCAACACAGCCACCGGGGAGCTGTTTTTT

v_gene: TRBV12-5
abundance: -
j_gene: TRBJ2-7
d_gene: -
CDR3aa: CASGLYLARGSSYEQYF
CDR3nt: TGTGCTAGTGGTTTGTACCTAGCGAGGGGGAGCTCCTACGAGCAGTACTTC

v_gene: TRBV14
abundance: -
j_gene: TRBJ2-7
d_gene: TRBD1
CDR3aa: CASSHAQGPPNDDEQYF
CDR3nt: TGTGCCAGCAGCCATGCACAGGGGCCCCCGAATGACGACGAGCAGTACTTC

v_gene: TRBV27
abundance: -
j_gene: TRBJ1-2
d_gene: -
CDR3aa: CASSLTGNYGYTF
CDR3nt: TGTGCCAGCAGTTTAACAGGGAACTATGGCTACACCTTC

v_gene: TRBV7-2
abundance: -
j_gene: TRBJ2-1
d_gene: TRBD2
CDR3aa: CASSPLGEGSYNEQFF
CDR3nt: TGTGCCAGCAGCCCGCTGGGGGAGGGCTCCTACAATGAGCAGTTCTTC

v_gene: TRBV7-6
abundance: -
j_gene: TRBJ1-2
d_gene: -
CDR3aa: CASSLCSQGPGQAPGCGYTF
CDR3nt: TGTGCCAGCAGCTTATGTAGCCAGGGCCCTGGTCAGGCGCCGGGCTGTGGCTACACCTTC

v_gene: TRBV6-1
abundance: -
j_gene: TRBJ1-1
d_gene: -
CDR3aa: CASSELLGEAAFF
CDR3nt: TGTGCCAGCAGTGAACTTCTCGGGGAGGCCGCTTTCTTT

v_gene: TRBV9
abundance: -
j_gene: TRBJ1-5
d_gene: TRBD1
CDR3aa: CASSLTAPDRGKGHGSNQPQHF
CDR3nt: TGTGCCAGCAGCCTAACCGCCCCAGACAGGGGTAAGGGGCATGGGAGCAATCAGCCCCAGCATTTT

v_gene: TRBV7-6
abundance: -
j_gene: TRBJ2-5
d_gene: TRBD1
CDR3aa: CASSSTGEQETQYF
CDR3nt: TGTGCCAGCAGCTCGACAGGGGAGCAAGAGACCCAGTACTTC